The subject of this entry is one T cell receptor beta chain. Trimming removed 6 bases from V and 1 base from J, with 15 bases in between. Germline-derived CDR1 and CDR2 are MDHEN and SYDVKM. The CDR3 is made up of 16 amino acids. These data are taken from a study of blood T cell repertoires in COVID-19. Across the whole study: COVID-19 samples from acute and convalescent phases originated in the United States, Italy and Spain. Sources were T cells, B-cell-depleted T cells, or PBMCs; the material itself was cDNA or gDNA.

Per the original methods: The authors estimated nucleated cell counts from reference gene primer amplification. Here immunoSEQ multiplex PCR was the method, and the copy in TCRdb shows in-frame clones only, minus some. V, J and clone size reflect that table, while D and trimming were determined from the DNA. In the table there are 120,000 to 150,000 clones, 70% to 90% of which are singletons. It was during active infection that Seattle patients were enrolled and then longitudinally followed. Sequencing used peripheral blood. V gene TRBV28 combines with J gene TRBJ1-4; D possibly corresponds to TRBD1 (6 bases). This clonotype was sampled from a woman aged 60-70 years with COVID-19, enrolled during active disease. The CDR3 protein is CASRPYPQGTNEKLFF. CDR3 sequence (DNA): TGTGCCAGCAGACCCTATCCACAGGGAACTAATGAAAAACTGTTTTTT.